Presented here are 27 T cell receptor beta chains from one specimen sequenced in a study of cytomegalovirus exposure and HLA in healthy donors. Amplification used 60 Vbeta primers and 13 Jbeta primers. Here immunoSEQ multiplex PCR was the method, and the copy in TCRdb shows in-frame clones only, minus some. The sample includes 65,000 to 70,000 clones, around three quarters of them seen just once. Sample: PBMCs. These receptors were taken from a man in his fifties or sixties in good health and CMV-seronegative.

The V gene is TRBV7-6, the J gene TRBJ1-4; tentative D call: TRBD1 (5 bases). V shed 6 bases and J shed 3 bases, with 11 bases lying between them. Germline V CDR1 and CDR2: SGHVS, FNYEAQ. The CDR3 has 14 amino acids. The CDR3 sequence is CASSKTASNEKLFF. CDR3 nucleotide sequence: TGTGCCAGCAGTAAGACAGCTTCTAATGAAAAACTGTTTTTT.

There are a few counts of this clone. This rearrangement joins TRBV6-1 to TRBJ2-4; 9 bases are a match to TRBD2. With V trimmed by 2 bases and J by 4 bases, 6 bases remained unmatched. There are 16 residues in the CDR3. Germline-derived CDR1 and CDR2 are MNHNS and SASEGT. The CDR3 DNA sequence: TGTGCCAGCAGTGAAATGGCTAGCGGGGTAAAAAACATTCAGTACTTC. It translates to CASSEMASGVKNIQYF.

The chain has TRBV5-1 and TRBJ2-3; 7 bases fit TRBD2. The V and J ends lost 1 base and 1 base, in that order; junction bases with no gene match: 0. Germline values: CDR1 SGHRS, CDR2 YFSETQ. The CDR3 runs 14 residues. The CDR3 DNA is TGCGCCAGCAGCTTGACTAGCGGCACAGATACGCAGTATTTT. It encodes CASSLTSGTDTQYF.

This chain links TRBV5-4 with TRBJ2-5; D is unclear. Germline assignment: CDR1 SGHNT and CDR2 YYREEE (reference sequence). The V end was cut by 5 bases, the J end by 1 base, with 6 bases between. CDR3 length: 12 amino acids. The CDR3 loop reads CASSVAQETQYF. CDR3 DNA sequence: TGTGCCAGCAGTGTGGCCCAAGAGACCCAGTACTTC.

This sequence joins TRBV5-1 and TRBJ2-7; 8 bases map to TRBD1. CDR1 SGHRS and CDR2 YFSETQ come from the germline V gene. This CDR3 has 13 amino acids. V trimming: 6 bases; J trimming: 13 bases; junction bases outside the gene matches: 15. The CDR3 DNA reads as TGCGCCAGCAACGACCAGGGGCAGGGGGCAGGTTACTTC. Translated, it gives CASNDQGQGAGYF.

The CDR3 DNA follows: TGTGCCAGCAGCCCGAGGGAGGGTCAGCCCCAGCATTTT. This translates into CASSPREGQPQHF. The chain uses TRBV9 and TRBJ1-5; D is uncertain. The V end lost 4 bases, the J end lost 6 bases, and 11 bases lay between the germline ends. The V gene's germline CDR1 is SGDLS and CDR2 YYNGEE. CDR3 length: 13 residues.

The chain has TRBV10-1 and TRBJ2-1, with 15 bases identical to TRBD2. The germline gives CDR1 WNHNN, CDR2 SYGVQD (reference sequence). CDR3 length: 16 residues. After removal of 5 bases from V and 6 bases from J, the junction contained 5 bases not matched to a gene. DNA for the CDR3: TGCGCCAGCAGTCGTGGACTAGCGGGAGGGCCCAATGAGCAGTTCTTC. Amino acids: CASSRGLAGGPNEQFF.

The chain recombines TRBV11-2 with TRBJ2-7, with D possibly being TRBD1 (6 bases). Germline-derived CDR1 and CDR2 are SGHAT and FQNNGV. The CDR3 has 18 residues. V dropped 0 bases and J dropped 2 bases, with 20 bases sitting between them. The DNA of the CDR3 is TGTGCCAGCAGCTTAGACCTAACAGGGTTTACAGGGACCTACGAGCAGTACTTC. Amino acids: CASSLDLTGFTGTYEQYF.

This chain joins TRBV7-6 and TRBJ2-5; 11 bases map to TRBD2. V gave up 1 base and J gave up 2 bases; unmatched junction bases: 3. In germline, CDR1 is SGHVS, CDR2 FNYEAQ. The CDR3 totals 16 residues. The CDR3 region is CASSLGGLAVQETQYF. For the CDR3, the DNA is TGTGCCAGCAGCTTAGGGGGACTAGCGGTGCAAGAGACCCAGTACTTC.

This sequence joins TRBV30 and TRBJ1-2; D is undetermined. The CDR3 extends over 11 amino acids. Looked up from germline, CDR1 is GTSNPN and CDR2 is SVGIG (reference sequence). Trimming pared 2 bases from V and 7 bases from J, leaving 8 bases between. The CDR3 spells CAWSFPGGYTF. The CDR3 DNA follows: TGTGCCTGGAGTTTCCCGGGTGGCTACACCTTC.

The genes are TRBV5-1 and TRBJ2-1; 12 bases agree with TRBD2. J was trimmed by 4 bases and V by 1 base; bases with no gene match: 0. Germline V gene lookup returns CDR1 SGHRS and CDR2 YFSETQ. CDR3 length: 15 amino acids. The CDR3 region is CASSLTSGGYNEQFF. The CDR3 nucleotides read TGCGCCAGCAGCTTGACTAGCGGGGGGTACAATGAGCAGTTCTTC. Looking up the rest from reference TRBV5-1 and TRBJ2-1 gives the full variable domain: KAGVTQTPRYLIKTRGQQVTLSCSPISGHRSVSWYQQTPGQGLQFLFEYFSETQRNKGNFPGRFSGRQFSNSRSEMNVSTLELGDSALYLCASSLTSGGYNEQFFGPGTRLTVL.

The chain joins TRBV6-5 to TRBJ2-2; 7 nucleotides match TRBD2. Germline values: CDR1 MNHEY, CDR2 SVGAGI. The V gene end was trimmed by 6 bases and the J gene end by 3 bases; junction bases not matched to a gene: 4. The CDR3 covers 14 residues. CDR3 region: CASRSLADTGELFF. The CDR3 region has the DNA TGTGCCAGCAGGAGCCTAGCGGACACCGGGGAGCTGTTTTTT.

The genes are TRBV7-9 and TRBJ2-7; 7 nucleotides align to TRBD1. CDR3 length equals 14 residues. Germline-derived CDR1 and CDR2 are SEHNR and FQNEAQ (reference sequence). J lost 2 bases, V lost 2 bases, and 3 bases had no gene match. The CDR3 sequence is CASSLRQGAYEQYF. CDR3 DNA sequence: TGTGCCAGCAGCTTACGTCAGGGGGCCTACGAGCAGTACTTC.

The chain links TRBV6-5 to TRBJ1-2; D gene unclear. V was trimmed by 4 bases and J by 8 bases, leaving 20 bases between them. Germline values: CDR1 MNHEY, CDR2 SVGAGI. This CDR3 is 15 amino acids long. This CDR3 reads CASSSSFLEPRGYTF. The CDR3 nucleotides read TGTGCCAGCAGTTCCTCCTTTCTCGAGCCCCGGGGCTACACCTTC.

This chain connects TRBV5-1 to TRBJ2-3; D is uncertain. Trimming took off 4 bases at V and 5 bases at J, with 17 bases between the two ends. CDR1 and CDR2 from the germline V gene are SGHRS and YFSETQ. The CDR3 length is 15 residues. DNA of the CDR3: TGCGCCAGCAGCGCCCGACTGGTACTGGGAGATACGCAGTATTTT. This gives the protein CASSARLVLGDTQYF.

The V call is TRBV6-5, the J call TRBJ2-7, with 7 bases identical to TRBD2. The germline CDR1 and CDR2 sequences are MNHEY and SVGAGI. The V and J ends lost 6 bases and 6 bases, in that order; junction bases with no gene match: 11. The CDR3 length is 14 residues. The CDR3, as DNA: TGTGCCAGCAGACAAGTTGGCGGGAGAGGCGAGCAGTACTTC. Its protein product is CASRQVGGRGEQYF.

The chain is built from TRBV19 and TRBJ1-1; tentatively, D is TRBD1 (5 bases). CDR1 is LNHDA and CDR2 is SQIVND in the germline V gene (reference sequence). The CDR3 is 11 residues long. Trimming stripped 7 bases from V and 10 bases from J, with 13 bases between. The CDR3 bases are TGTGCCAGTAATCAGGGTCTGGGAGCTTTCTTT. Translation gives CASNQGLGAFF. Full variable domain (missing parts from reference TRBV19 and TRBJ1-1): DGGITQSPKYLFRKEGQNVTLSCEQNLNHDAMYWYRQDPGQGLRLIYYSQIVNDFQKGDIAEGYSVSREKKESFPLTVTSAQKNPTAFYLCASNQGLGAFFGQGTRLTVV.

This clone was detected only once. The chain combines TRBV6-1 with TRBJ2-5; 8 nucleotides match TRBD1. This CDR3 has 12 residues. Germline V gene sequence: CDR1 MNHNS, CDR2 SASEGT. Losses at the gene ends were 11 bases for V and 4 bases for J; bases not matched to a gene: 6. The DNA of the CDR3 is TGTGCCCACGACAGGGGCGCAGAGACCCAGTACTTC. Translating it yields CAHDRGAETQYF.

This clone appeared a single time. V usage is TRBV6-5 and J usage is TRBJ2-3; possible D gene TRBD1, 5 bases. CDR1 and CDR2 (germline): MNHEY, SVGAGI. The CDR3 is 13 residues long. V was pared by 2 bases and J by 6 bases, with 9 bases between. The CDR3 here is CASSYPGSDTQYF. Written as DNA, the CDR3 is TGTGCCAGCAGTTACCCAGGGTCGGATACGCAGTATTTT.

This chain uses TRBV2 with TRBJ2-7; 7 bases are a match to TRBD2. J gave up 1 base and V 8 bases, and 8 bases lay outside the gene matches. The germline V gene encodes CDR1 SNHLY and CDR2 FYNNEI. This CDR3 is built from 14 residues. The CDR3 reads CASEPASGSYEQYF. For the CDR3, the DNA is TGTGCCAGCGAACCGGCTAGCGGATCCTACGAGCAGTACTTC.

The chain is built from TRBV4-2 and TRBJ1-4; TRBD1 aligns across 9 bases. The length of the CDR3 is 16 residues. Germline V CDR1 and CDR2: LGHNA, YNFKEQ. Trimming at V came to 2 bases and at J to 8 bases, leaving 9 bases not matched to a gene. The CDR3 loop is CASSQLAGQGGEKLFF. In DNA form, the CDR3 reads TGTGCCAGCAGCCAATTAGCGGGACAGGGCGGAGAAAAACTGTTTTTT.

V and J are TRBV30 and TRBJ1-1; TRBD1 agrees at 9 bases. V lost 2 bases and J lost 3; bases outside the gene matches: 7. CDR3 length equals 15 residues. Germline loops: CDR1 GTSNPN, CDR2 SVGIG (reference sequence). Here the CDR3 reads CAWSNRDRVDTEAFF. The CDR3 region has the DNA TGTGCCTGGAGTAACAGGGACAGGGTGGACACTGAAGCTTTCTTT.

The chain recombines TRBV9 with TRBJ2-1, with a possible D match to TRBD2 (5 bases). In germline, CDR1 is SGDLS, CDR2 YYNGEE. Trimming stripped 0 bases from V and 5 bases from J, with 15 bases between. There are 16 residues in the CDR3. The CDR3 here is CASSVAGSYPDNEQFF. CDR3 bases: TGTGCCAGCAGCGTAGCTGGGAGTTACCCCGACAATGAGCAGTTCTTC.

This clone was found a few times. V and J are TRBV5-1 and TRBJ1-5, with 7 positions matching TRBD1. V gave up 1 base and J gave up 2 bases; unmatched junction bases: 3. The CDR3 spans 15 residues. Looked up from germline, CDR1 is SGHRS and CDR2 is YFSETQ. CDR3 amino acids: CASSLSGQGNQPQHF. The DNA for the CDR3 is TGCGCCAGCAGCTTGTCCGGACAGGGCAATCAGCCCCAGCATTTT.

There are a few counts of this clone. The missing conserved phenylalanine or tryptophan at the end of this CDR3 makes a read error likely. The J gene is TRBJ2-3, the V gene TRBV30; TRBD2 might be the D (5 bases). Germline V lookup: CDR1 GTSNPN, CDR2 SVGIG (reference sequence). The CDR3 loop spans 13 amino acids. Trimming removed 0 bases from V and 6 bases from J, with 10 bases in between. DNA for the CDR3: TGTGCCTGGAGTGTAGGAGGATATGATACGCAGTATGTT. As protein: CAWSVGGYDTQYV.

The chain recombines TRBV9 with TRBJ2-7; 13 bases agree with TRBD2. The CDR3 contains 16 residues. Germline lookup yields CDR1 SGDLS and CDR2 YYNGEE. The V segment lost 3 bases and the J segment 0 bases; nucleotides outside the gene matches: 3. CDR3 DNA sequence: TGTGCCAGCAGCGGGGGGACTAGCGGGAACTCCTACGAGCAGTACTTC. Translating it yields CASSGGTSGNSYEQYF.

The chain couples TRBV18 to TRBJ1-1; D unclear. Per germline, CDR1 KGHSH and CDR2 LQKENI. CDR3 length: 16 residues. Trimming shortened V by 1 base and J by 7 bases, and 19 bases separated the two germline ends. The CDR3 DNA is TGTGCCAGCTCACCACGAGGTACTACTCGCCCCGATGAAGCTTTCTTT. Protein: CASSPRGTTRPDEAFF.